Here is one T cell receptor beta chain with its context. What it binds is unknown. Every sample had a minimum of 6.5 million PBMCs isolated. This sample stems from a study of blood T cells in healthy people across ages. Whole-study findings and limits: As age increased, TCR beta diversity per million T cells fell in a roughly linear fashion. Any conclusive comparison of naive versus antigen-experienced cells was prevented by using unsorted PBMCs. Unknown CMV status may confound age-related changes in expanded clones.

The CDR3 is 16 residues long. Per the germline V gene, CDR1 is MNHNS and CDR2 is SASEGT. V was pared by 8 bases and J by 7 bases, with 24 bases between. Sample-barcoded 5' priming and a J-beta primer mix drove a second PCR of roughly 6 to 12 cycles. TCRdb called the 5' RACE reads again in MiXCR, with one record for every CDR3 protein. The data contain around 1.1 million distinct CDR3 sequences, around two fifths of them seen just once; the ten biggest clones take up 13%. The chain has TRBV6-1 and TRBJ2-1; TRBD2 might be the D (6 bases). The sequenced material came from blood. The sequence was collected from a man younger than 35 in good health. As DNA, the CDR3 is TGTGCCAGCCGAGACTCCCGGGACTGGGGTGCAAATGAGCAGTTCTTC. This gives the protein CASRDSRDWGANEQFF.